The 17 T cell receptor beta chains below all came from one sample that was sequenced in a study of graft-versus-host responses after intestinal transplantation. Co-plating was performed using 200,000 CFSE-labeled responder cells and 200,000 irradiated, violet-dye-labeled stimulator cells. Assay used: immunoSEQ multiplex PCR; TCRdb lists only in-frame clones, some missing. The sample gives 20,000 to 25,000 clones, roughly 44% of which show up once; over 1.3% is in the top ten. The sample was alloreactive CD8+ T cells from a mixed lymphocyte reaction culture, taken before transplantation. The subset here: CFSE-low proliferating T cells sorted from roughly six-day pre-transplant mixed lymphocyte reaction (GvH or HvG direction). The receptors stem from a human patient who was an organ donor for intestinal transplantation.

The chain couples TRBV7-2 to TRBJ2-7, with 7 bases fitting TRBD1. CDR1 and CDR2 (germline): SGHTA, FQGNSA. The CDR3 totals 14 residues. The V segment lost 2 bases and the J segment 0 bases; nucleotides outside the gene matches: 1. The CDR3 here is CASSLTGDSYEQYF. The CDR3 region has the DNA TGTGCCAGCAGCTTAACAGGGGACTCCTACGAGCAGTACTTC. Combining the CDR3 with reference TRBV7-2 and TRBJ2-7 gives the whole variable domain GAGVSQSPSNKVTEKGKDVELRCDPISGHTALYWYRQSLGQGLEFLIYFQGNSAPDKSGLPSDRFSAERTGGSVSTLTIQRTQQEDSAVYLCASSLTGDSYEQYFGPGTRLTVT.

With respect to this clone: Mismatch with germline at one junction end may stem from a read error. Other nucleotide sequences from this sample produce the same CDR3. The chain employs TRBV4-1 and TRBJ2-5, with 12 bases lining up with TRBD2. Per germline, CDR1 MGHRA and CDR2 YSYEKL. The CDR3 loop spans 14 amino acids. The CDR3 spells CASSQTSGRETQYF. Here the CDR3 DNA reads TGTGCCAGCAGCCAGACTAGCGGGAGAGAGACCCAGTACTTC.

This chain joins TRBV27 and TRBJ2-7, with unresolved D. Germline CDR1 reads MNHEY; CDR2 reads SMNVEV (reference sequence). V was clipped by 3 bases and J by 2 bases, with 11 bases between them. This CDR3 spans 14 amino acids. This CDR3 reads CASSFAGPTYEQYF. The CDR3 coding sequence is TGTGCCAGCAGTTTCGCCGGACCCACCTACGAGCAGTACTTC.

The count of this clone is one. The gene calls are TRBV28 and TRBJ1-2, with 10 nucleotides matching TRBD1. Germline V gene lookup returns CDR1 MDHEN and CDR2 SYDVKM. The CDR3 has 15 residues. With V trimmed by 1 base and J by 8 bases, 7 bases remained unmatched. The CDR3 sequence: CASSLLTGGPGGYTF. CDR3 in DNA: TGTGCCAGCAGTTTATTGACAGGGGGCCCAGGGGGCTACACCTTC.

This chain uses TRBV19 with TRBJ2-3, with 8 positions matching TRBD1. Per germline, CDR1 LNHDA and CDR2 SQIVND (reference sequence). The CDR3 loop spans 15 amino acids. V shed 3 bases, J shed 5 bases, and the junction held 7 bases outside the gene matches. The CDR3 nucleotides are TGTGCCAGTAGTATGAGGACAGGGTTGGGAGATACGCAGTATTTT. It is translated as CASSMRTGLGDTQYF.

This clone was recorded a few times. The chain recombines TRBV18 with TRBJ2-3; 9 bases are a match to TRBD2. The CDR3 extends over 16 amino acids. Germline loops: CDR1 KGHSH, CDR2 LQKENI. With 3 bases clipped from V and 2 bases from J, the junction kept 6 bases outside the gene matches. The CDR3 region is CASSPKAGGLTDTQYF. CDR3 bases: TGTGCCAGCTCACCGAAAGCGGGAGGTCTCACAGATACGCAGTATTTT.

The table lists this clone with a few counts. The chain is built from TRBV5-1 and TRBJ2-1, with 8 nucleotides matching TRBD2. CDR3 length: 14 amino acids. Germline CDR1 is SGHRS and CDR2 is YFSETQ. V trimming: 2 bases; J trimming: 3 bases; junction bases outside the gene matches: 1. The chain's CDR3 is CASSFTSGYNEQFF. In DNA form, the CDR3 reads TGCGCCAGCAGCTTTACTAGCGGCTACAATGAGCAGTTCTTC.

This chain joins TRBV2 and TRBJ1-2; no reliable D call. The CDR3 length is 15 residues. Germline-derived CDR1 and CDR2 are SNHLY and FYNNEI. Deletions cut 4 bases from V and 0 bases from J, with 12 bases between. CDR3 residues: CASSVGEASNYGYTF. CDR3 DNA sequence: TGTGCCAGCAGTGTCGGGGAGGCATCTAACTATGGCTACACCTTC.

V and J are TRBV27 and TRBJ2-1; 8 nucleotides match TRBD2. V was pared by 1 base and J by 3 bases, with 5 bases of the junction left unmatched. Germline CDR1 is MNHEY and CDR2 is SMNVEV (reference sequence). The CDR3 sequence is 16 residues long. CDR3 in amino acids: CASSLWSGSLYNEQFF. The CDR3 nucleotides read TGTGCCAGCAGTTTATGGAGCGGGAGCCTCTACAATGAGCAGTTCTTC.

The chain uses TRBV7-8 and TRBJ1-1; no reliable D call. Germline lookup yields CDR1 SGHVS and CDR2 FQNEAQ. Trimming took off 1 base at V and 5 bases at J, with 11 bases between the two ends. This CDR3 region has 14 residues. CDR3 loop: CASSLGGEGTEAFF. CDR3 nucleotides: TGTGCCAGCAGCTTAGGGGGTGAGGGAACTGAAGCTTTCTTT. Together with reference TRBV7-8 and TRBJ1-1, the CDR3 gives the full variable domain: GAGVSQSPRYKVAKRGQDVALRCDPISGHVSLFWYQQALGQGPEFLTYFQNEAQLDKSGLPSDRFFAERPEGSVSTLKIQRTQQEDSAVYLCASSLGGEGTEAFFGQGTRLTVV.

The rearrangement joins TRBV13 to TRBJ1-1, with D possibly matching TRBD1 (6 bases). V was cut by 5 bases and J by 3 bases, with 16 bases left in between. Germline values: CDR1 PRHDT, CDR2 FYEKMQ (reference sequence). CDR3 length: 15 residues. The DNA of the CDR3 is TGTGCCAGCAGCGAACAGGGAGGCGAGGACACTGAAGCTTTCTTT. This codes for CASSEQGGEDTEAFF.

This clone was detected a few times. This chain joins TRBV7-9 and TRBJ1-2; 7 bases are a match to TRBD1. After removal of 4 bases from V and 7 bases from J, the junction contained 0 bases not matched to a gene. The length of the CDR3 is 11 residues. In germline, CDR1 is SEHNR, CDR2 FQNEAQ (reference sequence). This chain's CDR3 is CASSSGGGYTF. The CDR3 nucleotides are TGTGCCAGCAGCTCAGGGGGTGGCTACACCTTC.

This clone appeared a few times. The chain carries TRBV5-1 and TRBJ2-5, with TRBD2 matching 16 bases. The ends lost 2 bases at V and 5 bases at J; junction bases unmatched: 6. This CDR3 is built from 17 residues. In germline, CDR1 is SGHRS, CDR2 YFSETQ. CDR3 in amino acids: CASSFGTSGRARETQYF. CDR3 DNA sequence: TGCGCCAGCAGCTTCGGGACTAGCGGGAGGGCCAGGGAGACCCAGTACTTC.

The chain carries TRBV7-9 and TRBJ2-7; 9 bases are a match to TRBD2. Germline loops: CDR1 SEHNR, CDR2 FQNEAQ (reference sequence). The CDR3 spans 15 residues. V gave up 5 bases and J gave up 6 bases; unmatched junction bases: 11. This CDR3 is CASSPPGLAFGEQYF. The CDR3 DNA is TGTGCCAGCAGCCCACCGGGACTAGCTTTTGGCGAGCAGTACTTC. Supplemented by reference TRBV7-9 and TRBJ2-7, the full variable domain reads DTGVSQNPRHKITKRGQNVTFRCDPISEHNRLYWYRQTLGQGPEFLTYFQNEAQLEKSRLLSDRFSAERPKGSFSTLEIQRTEQGDSAMYLCASSPPGLAFGEQYFGPGTRLTVT.

In this sample, this clone turned up a few times. The gene calls are TRBV4-3 and TRBJ2-7, with 11 nucleotides matching TRBD2. With V trimmed by 4 bases and J by 3 bases, 2 bases remained unmatched. The CDR3 covers 14 residues. Germline CDR1 LGHNA, CDR2 YSLEER. DNA of the CDR3: TGCGCCAGCAGCCTAACTAGCGGGAGCTACGAGCAGTACTTC. It is translated as CASSLTSGSYEQYF.

This clone is medium-sized by share. The V gene is TRBV9, the J gene TRBJ2-7; D is possibly TRBD2 (5 bases). This CDR3 spans 14 amino acids. The V end was cut by 0 bases, the J end by 2 bases, with 9 bases between. Germline CDR1 reads SGDLS; CDR2 reads YYNGEE. CDR3 sequence (DNA): TGTGCCAGCAGCGTAGGCAGCGGTCCCTACGAGCAGTACTTC. Encoded protein: CASSVGSGPYEQYF. The full variable domain, rest sourced from reference TRBV9 and TRBJ2-7, is DSGVTQTPKHLITATGQRVTLRCSPRSGDLSVYWYQQSLDQGLQFLIQYYNGEERAKGNILERFSAQQFPDLHSELNLSSLELGDSALYFCASSVGSGPYEQYFGPGTRLTVT.

DNA for the CDR3: TGTGCCAGCAGCCAAGAGAGGCTAGTCCGCGGGTTTGACAATGAGCAGTTCTTC. It yields the protein CASSQERLVRGFDNEQFF. The chain uses TRBV4-2 and TRBJ2-1; possible D gene TRBD2, 5 bases. There are 18 residues in the CDR3. The V gene lost 0 bases and the J gene lost 5 bases, with 20 bases spanning the gap. In germline, CDR1 is LGHNA, CDR2 YNFKEQ.